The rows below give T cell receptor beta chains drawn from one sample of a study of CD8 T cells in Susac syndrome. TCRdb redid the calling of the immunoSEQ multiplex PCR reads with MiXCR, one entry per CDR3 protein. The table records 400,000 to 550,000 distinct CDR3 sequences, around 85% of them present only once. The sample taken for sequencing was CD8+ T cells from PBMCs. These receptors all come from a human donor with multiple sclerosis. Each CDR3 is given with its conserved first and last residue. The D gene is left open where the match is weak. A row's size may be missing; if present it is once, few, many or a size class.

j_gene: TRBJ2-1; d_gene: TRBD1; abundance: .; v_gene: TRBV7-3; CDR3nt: TGTGCCAGCAGCTTTCCGGGACAGGGATTAAATGAGCAGTTCTTC; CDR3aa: CASSFPGQGLNEQFF
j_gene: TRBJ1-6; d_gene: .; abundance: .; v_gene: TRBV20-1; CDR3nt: TGCAGTGCTAGAGCCTCCTATAATTCACCCCTCCACTTT; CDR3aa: CSARASYNSPLHF
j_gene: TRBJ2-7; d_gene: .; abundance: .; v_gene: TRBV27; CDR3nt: TGTGCCAGCAGTTTCCGGGGGCTGAGGCGGGAGTGGACTTTCGAGCAGTACTTC; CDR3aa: CASSFRGLRREWTFEQYF
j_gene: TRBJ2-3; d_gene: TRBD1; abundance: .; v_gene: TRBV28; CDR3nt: TGTGCCAGCAGTTTGAGTCAGGGGGCAATAGATACGCAGTATTTT; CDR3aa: CASSLSQGAIDTQYF
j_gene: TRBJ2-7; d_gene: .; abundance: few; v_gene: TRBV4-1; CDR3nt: TGCGCCAGCAGCCCCCCAAGGGGACTTCTCTACGAGCAGTACTTC; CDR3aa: CASSPPRGLLYEQYF
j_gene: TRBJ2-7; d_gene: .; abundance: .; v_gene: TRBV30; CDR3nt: TGTGCCTGGGATCCTGGGTCCTCCTACGAGCAGTACTTC; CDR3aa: CAWDPGSSYEQYF
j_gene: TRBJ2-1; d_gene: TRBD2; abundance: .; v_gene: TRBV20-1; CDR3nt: TGCAGTGCTCCTACAGGGACTAGGGCCTACAATGAGCAGTTCTTC; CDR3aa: CSAPTGTRAYNEQFF
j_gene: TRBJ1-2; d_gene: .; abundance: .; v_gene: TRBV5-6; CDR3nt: TGTGCCAGCAGCTTGGCCGGCAGCGACTATGGCTACACCTTC; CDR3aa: CASSLAGSDYGYTF
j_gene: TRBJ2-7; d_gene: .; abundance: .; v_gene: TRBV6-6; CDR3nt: TGTGCCAGCAGTTATACCGGGGGATTCTCGGGCGAGCAGTACTTC; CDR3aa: CASSYTGGFSGEQYF
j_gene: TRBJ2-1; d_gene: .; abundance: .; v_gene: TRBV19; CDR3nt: TGTGCCAGTAGTATCAGCAGGGGCAATGAGCAGTTCTTC; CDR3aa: CASSISRGNEQFF
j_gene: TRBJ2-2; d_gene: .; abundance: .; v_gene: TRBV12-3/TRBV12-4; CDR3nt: TGTGCCAGCACCCCCAGCGGGCCTCTAGCCGGGGAGCTGTTTTTT; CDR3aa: CASTPSGPLAGELFF
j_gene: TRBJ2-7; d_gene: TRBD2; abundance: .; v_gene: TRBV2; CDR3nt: TGTGCCAGCACCCGACTAGCGGCAATTCTCTACGAGCAGTACTTC; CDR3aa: CASTRLAAILYEQYF
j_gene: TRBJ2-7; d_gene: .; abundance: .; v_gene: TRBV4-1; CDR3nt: TGCGCCAGCAGCCGTAGTGGGGGAAGCTCCTACGAGCAGTACTTC; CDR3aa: CASSRSGGSSYEQYF
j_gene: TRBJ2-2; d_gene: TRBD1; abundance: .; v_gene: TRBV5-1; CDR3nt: TGCGCCAGCAGCCAAGGGACAGAACACACCGGGGAGCTGTTTTTT; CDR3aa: CASSQGTEHTGELFF
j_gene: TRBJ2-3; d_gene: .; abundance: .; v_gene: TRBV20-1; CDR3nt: TGCAGTGCTAGAGGGGACGGAAGCACAGATACGCAGTATTTT; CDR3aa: CSARGDGSTDTQYF
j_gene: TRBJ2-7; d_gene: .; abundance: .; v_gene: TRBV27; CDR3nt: TGTGCCAGCAGTTTATCTGGGTCGGTAGGCGAGCAGTACTTC; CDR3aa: CASSLSGSVGEQYF
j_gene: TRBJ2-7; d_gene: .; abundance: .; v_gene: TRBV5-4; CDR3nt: TGTGCCAGCAGCTTTGAAAGGGAGGCGGACTTCTACGAGCAGTACTTC; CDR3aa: CASSFEREADFYEQYF
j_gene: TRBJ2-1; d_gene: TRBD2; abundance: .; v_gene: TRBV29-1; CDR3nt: TGCAGCGTTGAAGATCTTGGCGGGAGGGGGTCCTACAATGAGCAGTTCTTC; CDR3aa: CSVEDLGGRGSYNEQFF
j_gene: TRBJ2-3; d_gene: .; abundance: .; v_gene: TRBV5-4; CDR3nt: TGTGCCAGCAGCTACGGCGGAGGTATCACAGATACGCAGTATTTT; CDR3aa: CASSYGGGITDTQYF
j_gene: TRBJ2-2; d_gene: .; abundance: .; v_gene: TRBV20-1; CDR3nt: TGCAGTGCTCGACAGGGGAGGGATTCCGGGGAGCTGTTTTTT; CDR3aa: CSARQGRDSGELFF
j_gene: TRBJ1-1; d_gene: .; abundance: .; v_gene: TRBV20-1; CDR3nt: TGCAGTGCTAGAGATGGGAAACACACTGAAGCTTTCTTT; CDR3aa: CSARDGKHTEAFF
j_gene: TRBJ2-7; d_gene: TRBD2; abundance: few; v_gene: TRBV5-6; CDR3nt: TGTGCCAGCAGCTTGGTAGCGGGAGGGCTTGAGCAGTACTTC; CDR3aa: CASSLVAGGLEQYF
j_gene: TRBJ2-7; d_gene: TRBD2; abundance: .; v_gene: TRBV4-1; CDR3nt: TGCGCCAGCAGCCAAGATCTCGGACTAGCGGGAGTTGAGCAGTACTTC; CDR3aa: CASSQDLGLAGVEQYF
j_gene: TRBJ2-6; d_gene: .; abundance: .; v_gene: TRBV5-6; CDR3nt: TGTGCCAGCAGCTTGGAGCGGTCAGGGGTCCTGACTTTC; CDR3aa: CASSLERSGVLTF
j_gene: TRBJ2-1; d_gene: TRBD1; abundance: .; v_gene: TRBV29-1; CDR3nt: TGCAGCGTTGAAAAACTTAAGACAGGGGAGGTCTACAATGAGCAGTTCTTC; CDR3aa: CSVEKLKTGEVYNEQFF
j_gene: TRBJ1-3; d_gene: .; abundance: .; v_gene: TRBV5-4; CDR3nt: TGTGCCAGCAGCTTGGCCCTTGGAAACACCATATATTTT; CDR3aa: CASSLALGNTIYF
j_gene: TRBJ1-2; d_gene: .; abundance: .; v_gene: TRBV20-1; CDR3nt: TGCAGTGCTTACCCGGGGGGGACGGTTTATGGCTACACCTTC; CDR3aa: CSAYPGGTVYGYTF
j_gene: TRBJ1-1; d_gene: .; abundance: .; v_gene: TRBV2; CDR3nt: TGTGCCAGCGTCAACACTGAAGCTTTCTTT; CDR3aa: CASVNTEAFF
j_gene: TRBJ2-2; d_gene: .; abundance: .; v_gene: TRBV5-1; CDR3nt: TGCGCCAGCAGCTTTTACTCGGGTCGAGCCACCGGGGAGCTGTTTTTT; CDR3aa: CASSFYSGRATGELFF
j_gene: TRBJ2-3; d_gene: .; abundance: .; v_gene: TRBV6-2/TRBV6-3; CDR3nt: TGTGCCAGCAGTTACTCCCTTACATACAGGGAGACTACAGATACGCAGTATTTT; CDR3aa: CASSYSLTYRETTDTQYF
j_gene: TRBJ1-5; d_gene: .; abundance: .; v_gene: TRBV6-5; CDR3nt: TGTGCCAGCAGTTCGGGCGGTGATAATCAGCCCCAGCATTTT; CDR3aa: CASSSGGDNQPQHF
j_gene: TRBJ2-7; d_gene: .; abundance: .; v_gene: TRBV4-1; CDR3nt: TGCGCCAGCAGCCAAGAGATTATGAGCGAGCAGTACTTC; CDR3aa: CASSQEIMSEQYF
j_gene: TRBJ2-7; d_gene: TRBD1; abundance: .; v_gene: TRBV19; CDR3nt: TGTGCCAGTAGTATGGGACAGGGAGTAACCTACGAGCAGTACTTC; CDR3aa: CASSMGQGVTYEQYF
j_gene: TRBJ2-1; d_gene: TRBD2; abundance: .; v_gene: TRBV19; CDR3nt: TGTGCCAGTAGGTGGCGGGGGGACTACAATGAGCAGTTCTTC; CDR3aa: CASRWRGDYNEQFF
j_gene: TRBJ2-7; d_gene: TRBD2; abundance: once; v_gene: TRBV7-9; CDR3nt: TGTGCCAGCAGCTACCTAGCGGGAGCGGCCGAGCAGTACTTC; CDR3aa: CASSYLAGAAEQYF
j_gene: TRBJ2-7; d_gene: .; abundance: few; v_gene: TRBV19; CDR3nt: TGTGCCAGTAGTGCCTCGGGTGGGGACTACGAGCAGTACTTC; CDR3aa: CASSASGGDYEQYF
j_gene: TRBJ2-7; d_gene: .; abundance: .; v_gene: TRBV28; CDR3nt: TGTGCCAGCAGCTCAACGGGCAGAGCCTCATACGAGCAGTACTTC; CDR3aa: CASSSTGRASYEQYF
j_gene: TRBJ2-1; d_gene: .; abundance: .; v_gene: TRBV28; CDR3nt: TGTGCCAGCAGTTGGATCCAAAACAATGAGCAGTTCTTC; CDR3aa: CASSWIQNNEQFF
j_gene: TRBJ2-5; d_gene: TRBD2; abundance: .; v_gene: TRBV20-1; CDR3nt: TGCAGTGCTAGAGAGAGGGAGGGCTGGGAGACCCAGTACTTC; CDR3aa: CSAREREGWETQYF
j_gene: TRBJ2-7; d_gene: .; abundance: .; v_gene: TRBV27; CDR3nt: TGTGCCAGCAGTTTATCGAGGCAGGGGCCGATGGGAGATCACGAGCAGTACTTC; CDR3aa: CASSLSRQGPMGDHEQYF
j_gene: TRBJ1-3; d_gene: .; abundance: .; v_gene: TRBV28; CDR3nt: TGTGCCAGCACGCGACTTCTCTCTGGAAACACCATATATTTT; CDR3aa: CASTRLLSGNTIYF
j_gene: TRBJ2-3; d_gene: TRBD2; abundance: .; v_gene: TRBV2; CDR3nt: TGTGCCAGCAGGAAGAGACTAGCGGGGAAACCTACCACGGCGTATTTT; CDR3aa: CASRKRLAGKPTTAYF
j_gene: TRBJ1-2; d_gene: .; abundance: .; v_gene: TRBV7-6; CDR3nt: TGTGCCAGCAGCGCCTCCAATGACTATGGCTACACCTTC; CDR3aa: CASSASNDYGYTF
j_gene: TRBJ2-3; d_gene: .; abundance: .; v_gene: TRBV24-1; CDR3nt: TGTGCCACCAGTGATCCCGAGGCAGATACGCAGTATTTT; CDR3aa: CATSDPEADTQYF
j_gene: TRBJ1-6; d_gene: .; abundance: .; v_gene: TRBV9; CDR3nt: TGTGCCAGCAGGGGACCTGCGGGATCACCCCTCCACTTT; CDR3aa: CASRGPAGSPLHF
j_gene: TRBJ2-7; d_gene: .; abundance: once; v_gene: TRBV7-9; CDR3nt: TGTGCCAGCACGTATTTAAGCTCCTACGAGCAGTACTTC; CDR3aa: CASTYLSSYEQYF
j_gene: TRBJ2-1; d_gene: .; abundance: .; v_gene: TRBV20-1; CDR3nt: TGCAGTGCTAGTCCCCCTAGTATTGGGGATGAGCAGTTCTTC; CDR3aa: CSASPPSIGDEQFF
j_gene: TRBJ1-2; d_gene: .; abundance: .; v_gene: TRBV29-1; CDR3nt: TGCAGCGTCGTAGGGGCCCCCGGTTTTGGCTACACCTTC; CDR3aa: CSVVGAPGFGYTF